Listed here are 8 T cell receptor beta chains from one sample, sequenced in a study of tumor-infiltrating lymphocytes in primary liver carcinoma. It was from around 18-30 mg of unsorted bulk tissue that RNA and DNA were co-extracted. Using a constant-region primer together with ProtoScript II reverse transcriptase, TCR beta cDNA was made from roughly 500 ng of total RNA. The TCR beta library was amplified through three nested multiplex PCR rounds in a modified ARM-PCR procedure. The first two PCR rounds used TRBV1-TRBV30 forward primers with a C-beta reverse primer, nine to ten cycles each. TCRdb re-called the multiplex PCR reads through MiXCR, storing one row per CDR3 protein. Among around 19,000 distinct CDR3 sequences, 79% were seen once, and the ten largest hold 30% to 45%. The sample taken for sequencing was liver tumor tissue from sampling region 4. The subset was: tumor region T4, right-lateral pole. These receptors came from a woman aged 25-40 years with primary liver carcinoma and hepatitis B virus infection.

The chain links TRBV28 to TRBJ1-4; TRBD1 might be the D (5 bases). This CDR3 has 15 amino acids. Deletions cut 7 bases from V and 5 bases from J, with 17 bases between. CDR1 and CDR2 from the germline V gene are MDHEN and SYDVKM. CDR3 in DNA: TGTGCCAGCAATTCCTCAGGGCGGGGGAATGAAAAACTGTTTTTT. Translated, it gives CASNSSGRGNEKLFF. Full variable domain (missing parts from reference TRBV28 and TRBJ1-4): DVKVTQSSRYLVKRTGEKVFLECVQDMDHENMFWYRQDPGLGLRLIYFSYDVKMKEKGDIPEGYSVSREKKERFSLILESASTNQTSMYLCASNSSGRGNEKLFFGSGTQLSVL.

Notes on this clonotype: Its ends do not fully match the called genes, so a read error is possible. The J gene is TRBJ1-1, the V gene TRBV13; D possibly corresponds to TRBD1 (5 bases). The CDR3 consists of 17 residues. In germline, CDR1 is PRHDT, CDR2 FYEKMQ (reference sequence). The CDR3 loop is CASSLGGFGIGGTDAFF. The DNA of the CDR3 is TGTGCCAGCAGCCTAGGAGGGTTTGGTATTGGGGGAACTGATGCTTTCTTT.

This clonotype ranks as medium-sized. An end of the junction differs from the germline gene, which may be a read error. The genes are TRBV4-1 and TRBJ1-2; TRBD1 aligns across 10 bases. The CDR3 runs to 16 residues. Germline CDR1 MGHRA, CDR2 YSYEKL. The DNA of the CDR3 is TGTGCCAGCAGCCAAGATCGACAGGGGGCCGGCTATGGCTACACCTTC. Translation gives CASSQDRQGAGYGYTF.

On this clonotype: This is likely a read error, given that the CDR3 carries no conserved phenylalanine or tryptophan at its end. J is TRBJ2-4 and V is TRBV28; D gene uncertain. The CDR3 totals 13 residues. Germline V gives CDR1 MDHEN, CDR2 SYDVKM. The V end was cut by 6 bases, the J end by 2 bases, with 8 bases between. The DNA of the CDR3 is TGTGCCAGCAGCCGATTATCCAAAAACATTCAGTACCTC. Residues: CASSRLSKNIQYL.

Turning to this clonotype: Its ends do not fully match the called genes, so a read error is possible. The chain recombines TRBV11-2 with TRBJ2-5; tentatively, D is TRBD1 or TRBD2 (5 bases each). Germline loops: CDR1 SGHAT, CDR2 FQNNGV. CDR3 length: 12 residues. The CDR3 DNA is TGTGTCAGCGGCTCAGGGTTAGAGACCCAGTACTTC. Translated: CVSGSGLETQYF. The full variable domain, in which reference TRBV11-2 and TRBJ2-5 provide the parts outside the CDR3, is EAGVAQSPRYKIIEKRQSVAFWCNPISGHATLYWYQQILGQGPKLLIQFQNNGVVDDSQLPKDRFSAERLKGVDSTLKIQPAKLEDSAVYLCVSGSGLETQYFGPGTRLLVL.

Concerning this clonotype: The germline gene is not matched at one end of the junction; a read error may be the cause. V usage is TRBV20-1 and J usage is TRBJ1-5; D remains unclear. This CDR3 has 13 residues. Germline V gives CDR1 DFQATT, CDR2 SNEGSKA (reference sequence). Here the CDR3 reads CSASDHYNQPRHF. The CDR3 nucleotides read TGCAGTGCTAGTGACCACTATAATCAGCCCCGGCATTTT.

Details on this clonotype: It may be a read error: a sequence one base away is much more abundant. The V and J genes are TRBV5-6 and TRBJ2-1; D remains ambiguous. The CDR3 spans 11 residues. The germline gives CDR1 SGHDT, CDR2 YYEEEE. The CDR3 reads CTSRGTCEEFF. The CDR3 DNA reads as TGTACCAGCAGAGGTACGTGTGAGGAGTTCTTC.

The chain links TRBV4-3 to TRBJ2-7; TRBD2 aligns across 12 bases. The V and J ends lost 0 bases and 7 bases, in that order; junction bases with no gene match: 4. Looked up from germline, CDR1 is LGHNA and CDR2 is YSLEER. This CDR3 is built from 15 residues. The CDR3 nucleotides are TGCGCCAGCAGCCAAGAGACTAGCGGGAGATGGGAGCAGTACTTC. Amino acid sequence: CASSQETSGRWEQYF.